The 28 T cell receptor beta chains given below trace back to one sample, sequenced in a study of T cell repertoires in cytomegalovirus infection. Antigens of these TCRs are unknown. TCRdb reanalysed the reads using MiXCR and keeps one entry per CDR3 protein. Found here are 450,000 to 600,000 distinct CDR3 sequences, roughly a third of them singletons; the top ten hold roughly 15%. This sample comprised cultured PBMCs, obtained from culture after CMV antigen stimulation. The receptors originated from a human donor in good health (CMV status not recorded). Some clones in this sample may be carry-over from other donors' samples.

The J gene is TRBJ2-3, the V gene TRBV7-4; D call uncertain. CDR1 SGHVT and CDR2 SQSDAQ come from the germline V gene. The CDR3 extends over 12 amino acids. Trimming removed 0 bases at V and 5 bases at J, with 3 bases between. Here the CDR3 DNA reads TGTGCCAGCAGCTTAGCGGTAGATACGCAGTATTTT. Protein: CASSLAVDTQYF.

Many counts were recorded for this clonotype. This chain joins TRBV19 and TRBJ1-5; D gene ambiguous. The V gene lost 1 base and the J gene lost 5 bases, with 6 bases spanning the gap. Per germline, CDR1 LNHDA and CDR2 SQIVND (reference sequence). CDR3 length equals 13 residues. CDR3 in amino acids: CASSIVEHQPQHF. The CDR3 DNA is TGTGCCAGTAGTATAGTCGAGCATCAGCCCCAGCATTTT. Full variable domain (rest looked up from reference TRBV19 and TRBJ1-5): DGGITQSPKYLFRKEGQNVTLSCEQNLNHDAMYWYRQDPGQGLRLIYYSQIVNDFQKGDIAEGYSVSREKKESFPLTVTSAQKNPTAFYLCASSIVEHQPQHFGDGTRLSIL.

The chain uses TRBV2 and TRBJ1-2; D remains unclear. Germline V gene sequence: CDR1 SNHLY, CDR2 FYNNEI. The CDR3 is 14 residues long. V was clipped by 6 bases and J by 0 bases, with 11 bases between them. CDR3 bases: TGTGCCAGCAGCGCCGGGCAGTCTAACTATGGCTACACCTTC. It encodes CASSAGQSNYGYTF.

This clonotype was observed many times. The CDR3 region is CASSSPLGVGYTF. The CDR3, as DNA: TGTGCCAGCAGTTCCCCGCTCGGGGTTGGCTACACCTTC. The chain combines TRBV7-2 with TRBJ1-2; no definite D call. Germline CDR1 is SGHTA and CDR2 is FQGNSA. With 6 bases removed from V and 7 bases from J, the gap between germline ends came to 15 bases. This CDR3 is 13 amino acids long. Based on the CDR3 plus reference TRBV7-2 and TRBJ1-2, the full variable domain is GAGVSQSPSNKVTEKGKDVELRCDPISGHTALYWYRQSLGQGLEFLIYFQGNSAPDKSGLPSDRFSAERTGGSVSTLTIQRTQQEDSAVYLCASSSPLGVGYTFGSGTRLTVV.

This clonotype came up a few times. V is TRBV12-3 or TRBV12-4 and J is TRBJ2-3; tentatively, D is TRBD1 (6 bases). The CDR3 consists of 14 residues. V lost 2 bases, J lost 6 bases, and 12 bases lay in between. CDR3 sequence reads: CASSLWGLSDTQYF. The CDR3 region has the DNA TGTGCCAGCAGTTTATGGGGGCTGTCGGATACGCAGTATTTT.

This clonotype was counted ten times or more. The rearrangement joins TRBV7-3 to TRBJ2-5, with D possibly being TRBD2 (5 bases). Germline-derived CDR1 and CDR2 are SGHTA and FQGTGA. V dropped 2 bases and J dropped 2 bases, with 12 bases sitting between them. The CDR3 has 15 residues. DNA of the CDR3: TGTGCCAGCAGCTTAGGTCAGAGGGCACAAGAGACCCAGTACTTC. This sequence encodes CASSLGQRAQETQYF.

This rearrangement joins TRBV25-1 to TRBJ2-2; either TRBD1 or TRBD2 may supply D (5 bases each). CDR3 length: 16 amino acids. Germline CDR1 and CDR2: MGHDK and SYGVNS. V was cut by 1 base and J by 2 bases, with 11 bases left in between. In DNA, the CDR3 is TGTGCCAGCAGTGAATCGGGGACGGCAAACACCGGGGAGCTGTTTTTT. Translated, it gives CASSESGTANTGELFF.

The rearrangement links TRBV19 to TRBJ1-2; 8 nucleotides agree with TRBD1. CDR1 is LNHDA and CDR2 is SQIVND in the germline V gene (reference sequence). The CDR3 consists of 15 residues. V was clipped by 5 bases and J by 1 base; unmatched bases: 6. The CDR3 nucleotides are TGTGCCAGTAGTCCGTGGACAGGGAGTAACTATGGCTACACCTTC. Translating it yields CASSPWTGSNYGYTF.

This chain joins TRBV14 and TRBJ2-4, with 8 nucleotides matching TRBD2. Germline assignment: CDR1 SGHDN and CDR2 FVKESK. The CDR3 loop spans 14 amino acids. Trimming took 4 bases from V and 8 from J; bases not matched to a gene: 7. The DNA of the CDR3 is TGTGCCAGCAGCCCGATCTCCGGGGGGGACATTCAGTACTTC. Protein product: CASSPISGGDIQYF.

The V gene is TRBV6-8, the J gene TRBJ2-7; D may be TRBD1 (6 bases). Germline V gene sequence: CDR1 MNHGY, CDR2 SAAAGT. The length of the CDR3 is 13 residues. Trimming took off 3 bases at V and 6 bases at J, with 12 bases between the two ends. The CDR3 region has the DNA TGTGCCAGCAGTTATTTCCGAGGGGGCGAGCAGTACTTC. The encoded protein is CASSYFRGGEQYF.

The genes are TRBV7-9 and TRBJ1-4; tentatively, D is TRBD1 (6 bases). V dropped 6 bases and J dropped 4 bases, with 12 bases sitting between them. This CDR3 has 14 residues. Germline V lookup: CDR1 SEHNR, CDR2 FQNEAQ (reference sequence). The CDR3, as DNA: TGTGCCAGCAGAACAGGGACGAATAATGAAAAACTGTTTTTT. Translation: CASRTGTNNEKLFF.

This clonotype was seen once. This rearrangement joins TRBV25-1 to TRBJ1-4; no definite D call. The CDR3 is made up of 17 amino acids. Trimming cost V 4 bases and J 4 bases, with 19 bases left between them. Germline V gene data show CDR1 as MGHDK and CDR2 as SYGVNS. CDR3 nucleotides: TGTGCCAGCAGTGCTCCGGCCGGGCGTGTTAATAATGAAAAACTGTTTTTT. This gives the protein CASSAPAGRVNNEKLFF.

CDR3: CASSDRGTYEQYV. For the CDR3, the DNA is TGTGCCAGCTCAGACAGGGGAACGTACGAGCAGTACGTC. The rearrangement uses TRBV18 and TRBJ2-7; 8 nucleotides agree with TRBD1. V shed 5 bases, J shed 4 bases, and the junction held 4 bases outside the gene matches. CDR1 is KGHSH and CDR2 is LQKENI in the germline V gene. The CDR3 covers 13 residues.

The rearrangement uses TRBV27 and TRBJ1-6; D is unresolved. V was cut by 2 bases and J by 0 bases, with 5 bases left in between. Germline V gene lookup returns CDR1 MNHEY and CDR2 SMNVEV (reference sequence). The CDR3 runs to 15 residues. The CDR3 protein is CASSLGDSYNSPLHF. DNA of the CDR3: TGTGCCAGCAGTTTAGGGGACTCCTATAATTCACCCCTCCACTTT.

This chain connects TRBV14 to TRBJ2-1, with D perhaps matching TRBD2 (5 bases). V dropped 2 bases and J dropped 6 bases, with 11 bases sitting between them. The CDR3 spans 14 residues. Germline V gives CDR1 SGHDN, CDR2 FVKESK. Here the CDR3 reads CASSQWLARNEQFF. The CDR3 bases are TGTGCCAGCAGCCAATGGCTAGCCCGCAATGAGCAGTTCTTC.

This clonotype was detected only a few times. The chain joins TRBV4-1 to TRBJ2-3; TRBD2 matches 10 bases. J was trimmed by 5 bases and V by 1 base; bases with no gene match: 6. Germline assignment: CDR1 MGHRA and CDR2 YSYEKL. The CDR3 contains 16 residues. CDR3: CASSQVIAGGGDTQYF. CDR3 sequence (DNA): TGCGCCAGCAGCCAAGTGATAGCGGGAGGAGGAGATACGCAGTATTTT.

The rearrangement uses TRBV5-1 and TRBJ1-2; possible D gene TRBD1, 6 bases. Germline CDR1 is SGHRS and CDR2 is YFSETQ. The length of the CDR3 is 14 residues. Trimming removed 2 bases at V and 4 bases at J, with 12 bases between. Written as DNA, the CDR3 is TGCGCCAGCAGCTTAGCACAGGGTATCTATGGCTACACCTTC. Protein product: CASSLAQGIYGYTF.

The sample holds a few counts of this clonotype. The V and J genes are TRBV11-3 and TRBJ2-3; 7 nucleotides align to TRBD1. The CDR3 consists of 15 residues. With 10 bases clipped from V and 5 bases from J, the junction kept 15 bases outside the gene matches. Germline V gene sequence: CDR1 SGHNT, CDR2 YENEEA. CDR3 region: CANAIIQGRKDTQYF. The CDR3 region has the DNA TGTGCCAACGCAATAATACAGGGGCGAAAAGATACGCAGTATTTT.

This clonotype was counted a few times. This sequence joins TRBV6-5 and TRBJ2-7, with 7 bases fitting TRBD2. CDR3 length: 15 residues. Looked up from germline, CDR1 is MNHEY and CDR2 is SVGAGI. V was pared by 5 bases and J by 2 bases, with 9 bases of the junction left unmatched. The CDR3 protein is CASSTNSGPTYEQYV. DNA of the CDR3: TGTGCCAGCAGTACTAATAGCGGGCCCACCTACGAGCAGTACGTC.

The chain joins TRBV27 to TRBJ1-5, with 8 nucleotides matching TRBD1. J gave up 4 bases and V 3 bases, and 8 bases lay outside the gene matches. This CDR3 comprises 16 residues. CDR1 is MNHEY and CDR2 is SMNVEV in the germline V gene (reference sequence). The CDR3 protein is CASSFADRVRNQPQHF. The CDR3 coding sequence is TGTGCCAGCAGTTTCGCGGACAGGGTGAGAAATCAGCCCCAGCATTTT.

The rearrangement uses TRBV6-2 or TRBV6-3 and TRBJ2-7; 7 bases agree with TRBD1. The germline CDR1 and CDR2 sequences are MNHEY and SVGEGT. V was pared by 6 bases and J by 1 base, with 9 bases of the junction left unmatched. This CDR3 is built from 15 residues. In DNA, the CDR3 is TGTGCCAGCAGGCAAGACAGGGTTATTTCCTACGAGCAGTACGTC. Translation gives CASRQDRVISYEQYV.

V is TRBV6-5 and J is TRBJ1-2; TRBD1 aligns across 7 bases. With 11 bases clipped from V and 8 bases from J, the junction kept 14 bases outside the gene matches. The CDR3 is 13 amino acids. Per germline, CDR1 MNHEY and CDR2 SVGAGI. CDR3 sequence: CACRGAGGGGYTF. The CDR3 coding sequence is TGTGCCTGCCGAGGGGCAGGGGGGGGGGGCTACACCTTC.

This clonotype has ten or more counts. The rearrangement links TRBV7-2 to TRBJ1-1, with D uncertain. Germline V gene lookup returns CDR1 SGHTA and CDR2 FQGNSA. The CDR3 is 11 residues long. Trimming pared 5 bases from V and 7 bases from J, leaving 8 bases between. The DNA for the CDR3 is TGTGCCAGCAGCCAGATCCTTGAAGCTTTCTTT. Its protein product is CASSQILEAFF.

The chain recombines TRBV2 with TRBJ2-2; the D gene could be TRBD1 or TRBD2 (5 bases each). Trimming took off 8 bases at V and 3 bases at J, with 13 bases between the two ends. CDR3 length equals 14 residues. Germline V gene lookup returns CDR1 SNHLY and CDR2 FYNNEI. CDR3 amino acids: CASLRGADTGELFF. For the CDR3, the DNA is TGTGCCAGCCTTCGAGGGGCGGACACCGGGGAGCTGTTTTTT.

To note about this clonotype: Its ends do not fully match the called genes, so a read error is possible. The chain has TRBV7-2 and TRBJ2-5, with D unclear. This CDR3 contains 14 residues. Germline CDR1 and CDR2: SGHTA and FQGNSA. CDR3 amino acids: CANSFQELQETQYF. CDR3 DNA: TGTGCCAACAGCTTTCAAGAGCTCCAAGAGACCCAGTACTTC. Using reference TRBV7-2 and TRBJ2-5 for the parts outside the CDR3, the full variable domain is GAGVSQSPSNKVTEKGKDVELRCDPISGHTALYWYRQSLGQGLEFLIYFQGNSAPDKSGLPSDRFSAERTGGSVSTLTIQRTQQEDSAVYLCANSFQELQETQYFGPGTRLLVL.

The V call is TRBV7-2, the J call TRBJ2-1; D gene unclear. CDR3 length: 15 residues. V shed 1 base and J shed 6 bases, with 13 bases lying between them. Germline CDR1 is SGHTA and CDR2 is FQGNSA. The CDR3 spells CASSLGGFRSNEQFF. The CDR3, as DNA: TGTGCCAGCAGCTTAGGGGGTTTTCGATCCAATGAGCAGTTCTTC. Supplemented by reference TRBV7-2 and TRBJ2-1, the full variable domain reads GAGVSQSPSNKVTEKGKDVELRCDPISGHTALYWYRQSLGQGLEFLIYFQGNSAPDKSGLPSDRFSAERTGGSVSTLTIQRTQQEDSAVYLCASSLGGFRSNEQFFGPGTRLTVL.

The chain employs TRBV11-2 and TRBJ2-1, with 7 nucleotides matching TRBD2. The CDR3 contains 15 residues. Germline trimming cut 3 bases from V and 10 bases from J; bases unmatched to any gene: 12. Germline V gives CDR1 SGHAT, CDR2 FQNNGV. CDR3 sequence: CASSFSTSPTWEQFF. The CDR3 nucleotides are TGTGCCAGCAGCTTCTCGACTAGCCCGACATGGGAGCAGTTCTTC.

The chain recombines TRBV4-3 with TRBJ1-5, with a weak D call TRBD1 (6 bases). V was clipped by 4 bases and J by 0 bases, with 10 bases between them. This CDR3 is built from 15 residues. Germline V gene sequence: CDR1 LGHNA, CDR2 YSLEER. In DNA form, the CDR3 reads TGCGCCAGCAGCCCGGGACACAATAGCAATCAGCCCCAGCATTTT. It codes for CASSPGHNSNQPQHF.